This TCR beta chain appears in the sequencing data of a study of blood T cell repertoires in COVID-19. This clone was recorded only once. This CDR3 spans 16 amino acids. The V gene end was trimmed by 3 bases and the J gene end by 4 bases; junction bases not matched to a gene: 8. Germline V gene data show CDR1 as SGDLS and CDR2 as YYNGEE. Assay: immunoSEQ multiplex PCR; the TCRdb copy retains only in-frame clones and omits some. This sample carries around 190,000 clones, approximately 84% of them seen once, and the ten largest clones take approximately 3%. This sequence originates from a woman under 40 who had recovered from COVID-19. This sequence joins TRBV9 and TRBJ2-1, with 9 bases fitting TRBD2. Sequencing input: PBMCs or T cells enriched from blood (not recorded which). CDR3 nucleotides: TGTGCCAGCAGCGCTGTAGCGGGAGCGGGGTACAATGAGCAGTTCTTC. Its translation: CASSAVAGAGYNEQFF. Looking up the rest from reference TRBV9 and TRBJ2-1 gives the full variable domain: DSGVTQTPKHLITATGQRVTLRCSPRSGDLSVYWYQQSLDQGLQFLIQYYNGEERAKGNILERFSAQQFPDLHSELNLSSLELGDSALYFCASSAVAGAGYNEQFFGPGTRLTVL.